This T cell receptor (beta chain) appears in the sequencing data of a study of blood T cell repertoires in COVID-19. In the authors' workflow: The authors estimated nucleated cell counts from reference gene primer amplification. The method was immunoSEQ multiplex PCR; TCRdb's version includes in-frame clones alone and lacks a portion of them. V and J calls and clone size follow that table, whereas D and trimming were derived from the DNA. Seen here are just over 350,000 clones, approximately 86% observed once, and the top ten hold roughly 7.2%. This CDR3 has 18 amino acids. The TCR comes from a woman aged 55-70 years with COVID-19, enrolled during active disease. Source material: peripheral blood. The chain is built from TRBV1 and TRBJ1-5; the listed D gene, TRBD1, was not tested against the DNA. TRBV1 is described as a pseudogene. The CDR3 region is CTSSQDYGTDYSNQPQHF. In DNA, the CDR3 is TGCACCAGCAGCCAAGATTACGGGACAGATTATAGCAATCAGCCCCAGCATTTT.